This T cell receptor (beta chain) was observed in a study of siplizumab effects on memory and regulatory T cells. Study outcomes and limitations: Researchers did not confirm the suppressive function of proliferating Tregs from siplizumab cultures. With siplizumab, mappable alloreactive CD4+ clones averaged 68.8% Treg-derived, versus roughly 25% in controls.

A note on this clone: Its specificity is unknown.

TCRdb's copy holds only in-frame clones and misses some; the assay was immunoSEQ multiplex PCR. This table has some 73,000 clones, 93% appearing once. This receptor was obtained from a human donor in good health. The sample comprised CD8+ T cells sorted from blood.

The CDR3 is CASSLVGREETQYF. CDR3 nucleotide sequence: TGTGCCAGCAGCTTAGTAGGCAGAGAAGAGACCCAGTACTTC. The chain uses TRBV7-8 and TRBJ2-5; D call uncertain. Germline lookup yields CDR1 SGHVS and CDR2 FQNEAQ. V gave up 1 base and J gave up 3 bases, with 9 bases separating them. The CDR3 extends over 14 amino acids.